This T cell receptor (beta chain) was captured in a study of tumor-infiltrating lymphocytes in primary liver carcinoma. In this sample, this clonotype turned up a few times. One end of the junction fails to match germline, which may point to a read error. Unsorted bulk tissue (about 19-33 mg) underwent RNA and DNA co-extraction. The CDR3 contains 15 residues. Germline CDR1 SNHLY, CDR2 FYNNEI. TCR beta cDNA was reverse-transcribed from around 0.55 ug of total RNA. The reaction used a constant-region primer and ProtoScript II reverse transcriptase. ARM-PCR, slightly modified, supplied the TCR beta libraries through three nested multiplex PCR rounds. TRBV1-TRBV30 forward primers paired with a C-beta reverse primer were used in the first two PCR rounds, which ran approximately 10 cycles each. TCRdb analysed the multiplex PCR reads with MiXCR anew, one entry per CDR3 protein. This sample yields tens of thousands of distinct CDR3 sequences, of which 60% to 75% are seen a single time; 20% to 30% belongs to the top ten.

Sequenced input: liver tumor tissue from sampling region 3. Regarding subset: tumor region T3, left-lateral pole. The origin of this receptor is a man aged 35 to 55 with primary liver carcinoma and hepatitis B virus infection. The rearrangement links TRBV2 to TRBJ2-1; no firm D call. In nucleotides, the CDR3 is TGTGCCAGCAGTGAGGAGTATCTATCCTACGATGAGCAGTTCTTC. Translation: CASSEEYLSYDEQFF.